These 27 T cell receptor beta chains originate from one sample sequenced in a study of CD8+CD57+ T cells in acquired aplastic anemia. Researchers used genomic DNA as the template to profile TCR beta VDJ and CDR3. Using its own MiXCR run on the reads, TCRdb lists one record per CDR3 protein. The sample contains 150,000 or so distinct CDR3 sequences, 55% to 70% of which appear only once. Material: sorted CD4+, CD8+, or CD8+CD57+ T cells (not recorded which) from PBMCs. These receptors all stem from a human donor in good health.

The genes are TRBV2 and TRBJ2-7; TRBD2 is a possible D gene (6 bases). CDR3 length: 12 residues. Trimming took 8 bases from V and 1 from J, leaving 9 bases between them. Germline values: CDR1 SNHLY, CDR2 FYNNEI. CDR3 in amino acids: CASGRKSYEQYF. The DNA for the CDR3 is TGTGCCAGCGGGAGGAAATCCTACGAGCAGTACTTC.

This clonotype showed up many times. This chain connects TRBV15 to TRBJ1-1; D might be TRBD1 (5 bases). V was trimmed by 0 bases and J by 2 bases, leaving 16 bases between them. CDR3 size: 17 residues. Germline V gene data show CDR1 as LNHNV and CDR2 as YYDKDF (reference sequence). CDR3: CATSREWGGTGNTEAFF. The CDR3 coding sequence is TGTGCCACCAGCAGAGAGTGGGGAGGGACGGGAAACACTGAAGCTTTCTTT.

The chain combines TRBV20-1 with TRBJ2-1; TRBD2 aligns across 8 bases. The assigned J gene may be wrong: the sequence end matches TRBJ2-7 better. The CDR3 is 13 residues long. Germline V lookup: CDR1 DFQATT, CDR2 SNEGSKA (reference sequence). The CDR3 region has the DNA TGCAGTGCTAGTCGGGGGGGTAGCGCCGAGCAGTACTTC. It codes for CSASRGGSAEQYF.

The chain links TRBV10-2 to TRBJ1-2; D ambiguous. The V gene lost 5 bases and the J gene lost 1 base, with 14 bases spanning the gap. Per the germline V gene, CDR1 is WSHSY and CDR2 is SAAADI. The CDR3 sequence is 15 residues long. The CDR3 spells CASSNGLKVNYGYTF. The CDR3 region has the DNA TGCGCCAGCAGTAATGGGCTGAAGGTTAACTATGGCTACACCTTC.

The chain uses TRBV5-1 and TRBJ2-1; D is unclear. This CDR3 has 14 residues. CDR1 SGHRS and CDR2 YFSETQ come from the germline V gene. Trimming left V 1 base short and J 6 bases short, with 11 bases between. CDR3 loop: CASSLSLSGNEQFF. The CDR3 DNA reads TGCGCCAGCAGCTTGAGTCTATCCGGCAATGAGCAGTTCTTC.

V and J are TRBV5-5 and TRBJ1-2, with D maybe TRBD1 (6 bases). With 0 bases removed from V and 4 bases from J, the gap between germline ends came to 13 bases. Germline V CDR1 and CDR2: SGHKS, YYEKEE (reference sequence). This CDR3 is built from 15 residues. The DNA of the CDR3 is TGTGCCAGCAGCTTGGACCCGGGGGCGGTCTATGGCTACACCTTC. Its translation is CASSLDPGAVYGYTF.

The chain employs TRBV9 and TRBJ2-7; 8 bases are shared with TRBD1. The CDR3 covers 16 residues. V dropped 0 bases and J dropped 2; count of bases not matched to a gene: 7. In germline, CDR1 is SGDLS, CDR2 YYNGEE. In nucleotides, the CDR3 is TGTGCCAGCAGCGTAGAACTGACAGGGGTGGCCTACGAGCAGTACTTC. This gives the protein CASSVELTGVAYEQYF.

The CDR3 region is CASWGRETETQYF. Written as DNA, the CDR3 is TGTGCCAGCTGGGGCCGGGAAACGGAGACCCAGTACTTC. The V call is TRBV2, the J call TRBJ2-5; D may correspond to TRBD1 or TRBD2 (5 bases each). The CDR3 has 13 residues. Germline CDR1 is SNHLY and CDR2 is FYNNEI. V gave up 8 bases and J gave up 5 bases, with 15 bases separating them.

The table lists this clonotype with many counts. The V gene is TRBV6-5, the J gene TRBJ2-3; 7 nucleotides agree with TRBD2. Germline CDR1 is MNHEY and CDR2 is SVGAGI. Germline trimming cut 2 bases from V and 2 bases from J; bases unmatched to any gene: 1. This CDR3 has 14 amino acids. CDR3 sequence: CASSYRDYTDTQYF. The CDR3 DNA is TGTGCCAGCAGTTACCGGGACTACACAGATACGCAGTATTTT.

The CDR3 nucleotides read TGCAGTGCTAGCAGCATCTTCCAGAGGGAAGAGACCCAGTACTTC. Its translation is CSASSIFQREETQYF. The chain combines TRBV20-1 with TRBJ2-5, with D possibly being TRBD2 (5 bases). The germline V and J ends were trimmed by 3 bases and 3 bases, with 17 bases remaining between them. CDR1 is DFQATT, CDR2 SNEGSKA, per germline (reference sequence). The CDR3 runs to 15 residues.

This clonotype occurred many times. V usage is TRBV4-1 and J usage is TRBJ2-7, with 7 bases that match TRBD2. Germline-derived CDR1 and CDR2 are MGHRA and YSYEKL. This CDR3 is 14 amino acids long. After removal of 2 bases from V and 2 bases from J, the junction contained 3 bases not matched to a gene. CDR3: CASSQPLAAYEQYF. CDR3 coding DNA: TGCGCCAGCAGCCAACCGCTAGCGGCCTACGAGCAGTACTTC.

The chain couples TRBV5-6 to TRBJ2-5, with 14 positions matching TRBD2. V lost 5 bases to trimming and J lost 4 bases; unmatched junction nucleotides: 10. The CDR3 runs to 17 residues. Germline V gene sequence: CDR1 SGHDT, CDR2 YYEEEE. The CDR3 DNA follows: TGTGCCAGCAGTCCCCAGCGACTAGCGGGAGGGGCAGAGACCCAGTACTTC. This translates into CASSPQRLAGGAETQYF.

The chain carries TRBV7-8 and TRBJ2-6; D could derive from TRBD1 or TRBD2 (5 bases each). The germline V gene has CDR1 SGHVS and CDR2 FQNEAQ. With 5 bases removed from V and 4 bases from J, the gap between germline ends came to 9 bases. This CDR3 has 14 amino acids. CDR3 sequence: CASSPGPGANVLTF. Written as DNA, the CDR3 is TGTGCCAGCAGCCCGGGACCCGGGGCCAACGTCCTGACTTTC.

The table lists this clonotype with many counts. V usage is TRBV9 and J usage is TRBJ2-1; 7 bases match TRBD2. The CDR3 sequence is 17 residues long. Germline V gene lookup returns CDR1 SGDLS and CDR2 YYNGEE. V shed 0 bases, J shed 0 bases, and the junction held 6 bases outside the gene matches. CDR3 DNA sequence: TGTGCCAGCAGCGTAGGGGGAGGGACTAACTCCTACAATGAGCAGTTCTTC. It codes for CASSVGGGTNSYNEQFF.

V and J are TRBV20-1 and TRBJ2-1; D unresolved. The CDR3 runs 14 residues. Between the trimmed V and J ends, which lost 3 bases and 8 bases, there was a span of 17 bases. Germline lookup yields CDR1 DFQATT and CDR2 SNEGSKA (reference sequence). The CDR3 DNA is TGCAGTGCTAGGGTGACACCGATGGCCGATGAGCAGTTCTTC. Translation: CSARVTPMADEQFF.

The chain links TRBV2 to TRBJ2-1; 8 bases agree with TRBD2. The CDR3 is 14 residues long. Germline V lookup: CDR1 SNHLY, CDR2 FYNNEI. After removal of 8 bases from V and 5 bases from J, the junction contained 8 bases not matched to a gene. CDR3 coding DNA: TGTGCCAGCGGAGCGGGAGAACGGAACAATGAGCAGTTCTTC. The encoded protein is CASGAGERNNEQFF.

Here the CDR3 reads CASSWGQGASDTIYF. DNA of the CDR3: TGTGCCAGCAGCTGGGGCCAGGGGGCGTCGGACACCATATATTTT. The gene calls are TRBV11-2 and TRBJ1-3; 8 bases align to TRBD1. There are 15 residues in the CDR3. The germline gives CDR1 SGHAT, CDR2 FQNNGV. Trimming cost V 4 bases and J 8 bases; bases outside gene matches: 10.

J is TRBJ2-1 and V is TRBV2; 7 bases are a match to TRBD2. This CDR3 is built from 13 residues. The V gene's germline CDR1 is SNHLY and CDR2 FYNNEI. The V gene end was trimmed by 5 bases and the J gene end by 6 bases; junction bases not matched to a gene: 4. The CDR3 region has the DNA TGTGCCAGCAGTACAGGACTAGTCAATGAGCAGTTCTTC. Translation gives CASSTGLVNEQFF.

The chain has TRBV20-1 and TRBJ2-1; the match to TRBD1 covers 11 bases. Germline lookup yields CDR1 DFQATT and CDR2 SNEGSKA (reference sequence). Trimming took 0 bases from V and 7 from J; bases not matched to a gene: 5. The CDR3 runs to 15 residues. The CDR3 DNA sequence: TGCAGTGCTAGAGAGGACAGGGGGCGAAGAAATGAGCAGTTCTTC. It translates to CSAREDRGRRNEQFF.

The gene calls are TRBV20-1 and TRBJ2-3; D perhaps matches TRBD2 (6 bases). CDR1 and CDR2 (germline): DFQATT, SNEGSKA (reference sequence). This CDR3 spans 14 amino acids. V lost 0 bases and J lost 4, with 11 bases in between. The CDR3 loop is CSARDGSASDTQYF. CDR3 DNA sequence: TGCAGTGCTAGAGACGGGAGTGCCTCAGATACGCAGTATTTT.

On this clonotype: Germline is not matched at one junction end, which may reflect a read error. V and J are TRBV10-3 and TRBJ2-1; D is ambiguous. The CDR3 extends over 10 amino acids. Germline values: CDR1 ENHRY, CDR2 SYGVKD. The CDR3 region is CASSENEQSF. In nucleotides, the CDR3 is TGTGCCAGCAGTGAAAATGAGCAGTCCTTC.

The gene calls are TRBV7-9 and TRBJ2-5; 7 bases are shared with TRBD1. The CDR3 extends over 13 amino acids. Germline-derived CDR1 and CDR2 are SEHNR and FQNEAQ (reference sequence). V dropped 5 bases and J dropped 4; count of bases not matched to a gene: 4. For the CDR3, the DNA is TGTGCCAGCAGCCCCGGGACAGCAGAGACCCAGTACTTC. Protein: CASSPGTAETQYF. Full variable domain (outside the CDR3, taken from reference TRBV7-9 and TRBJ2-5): DTGVSQNPRHKITKRGQNVTFRCDPISEHNRLYWYRQTLGQGPEFLTYFQNEAQLEKSRLLSDRFSAERPKGSFSTLEIQRTEQGDSAMYLCASSPGTAETQYFGPGTRLLVL.

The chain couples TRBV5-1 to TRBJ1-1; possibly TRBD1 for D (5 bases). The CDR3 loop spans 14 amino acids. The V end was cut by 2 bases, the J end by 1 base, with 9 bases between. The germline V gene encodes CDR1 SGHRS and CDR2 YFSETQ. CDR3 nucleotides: TGCGCCAGCAGCTTACAGGCTGAGAACACTGAAGCTTTCTTT. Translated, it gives CASSLQAENTEAFF.

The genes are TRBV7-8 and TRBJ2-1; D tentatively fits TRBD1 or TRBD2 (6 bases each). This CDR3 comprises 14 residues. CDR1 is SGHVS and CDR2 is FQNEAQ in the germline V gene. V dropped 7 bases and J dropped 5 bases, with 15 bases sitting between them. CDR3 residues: CASTLWGAHNEQFF. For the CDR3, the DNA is TGTGCCAGCACCCTGTGGGGGGCGCACAATGAGCAGTTCTTC.

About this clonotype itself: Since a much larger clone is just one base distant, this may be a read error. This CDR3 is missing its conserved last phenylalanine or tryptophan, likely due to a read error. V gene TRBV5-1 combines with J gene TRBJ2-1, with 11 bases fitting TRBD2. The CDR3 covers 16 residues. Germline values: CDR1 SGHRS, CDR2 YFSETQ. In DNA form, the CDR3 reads TGTGCCAGCAGCACCGCACTAGCGGGAGTCAACAATGAGCAGTTCTCC. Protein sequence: CASSTALAGVNNEQFS.

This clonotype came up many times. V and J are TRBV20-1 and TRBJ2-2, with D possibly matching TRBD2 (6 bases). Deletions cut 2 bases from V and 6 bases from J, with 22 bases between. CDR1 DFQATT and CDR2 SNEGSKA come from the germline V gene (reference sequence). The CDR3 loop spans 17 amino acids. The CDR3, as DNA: TGCAGTGCTAGACCTCTAGGTGGGAGGTTCCACCCCGGGGAGCTGTTTTTT. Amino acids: CSARPLGGRFHPGELFF.

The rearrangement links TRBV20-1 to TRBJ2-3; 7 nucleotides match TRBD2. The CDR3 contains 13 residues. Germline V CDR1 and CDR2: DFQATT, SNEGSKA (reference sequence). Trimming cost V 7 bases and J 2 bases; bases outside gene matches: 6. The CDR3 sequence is CSEGGLNTDTQYF. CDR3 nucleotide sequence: TGCAGTGAGGGAGGGCTAAACACAGATACGCAGTATTTT.